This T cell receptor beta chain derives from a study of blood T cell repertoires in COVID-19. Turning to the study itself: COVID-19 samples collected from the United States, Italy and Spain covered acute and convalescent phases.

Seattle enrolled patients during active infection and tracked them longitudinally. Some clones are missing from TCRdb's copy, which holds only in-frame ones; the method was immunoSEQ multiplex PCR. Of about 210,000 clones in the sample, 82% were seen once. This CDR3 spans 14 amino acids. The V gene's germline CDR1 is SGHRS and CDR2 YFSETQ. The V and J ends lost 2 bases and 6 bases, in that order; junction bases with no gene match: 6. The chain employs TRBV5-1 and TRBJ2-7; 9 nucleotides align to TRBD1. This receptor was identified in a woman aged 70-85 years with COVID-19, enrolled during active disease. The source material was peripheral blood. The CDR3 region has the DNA TGCGCCAGCAGCTTAGGGACAGGGCCTGGCGAGCAGTACTTC. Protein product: CASSLGTGPGEQYF.